What follows describes a single TCR beta chain. The CDR3 contains 15 residues. From germline, CDR1 is SGDLS and CDR2 YYNGEE. The ends lost 3 bases at V and 10 bases at J; junction bases unmatched: 9. Authors' data handling: Amplification of reference gene primers provided the estimated nucleated cell counts. The table came from immunoSEQ multiplex PCR; TCRdb's copy has only in-frame clones and leaves some out. V and J calls and clone size are as listed in that table; D and trimming were resolved from the DNA. The sample gives tens of thousands of clones, approximately 81% of which show up once; around 3.2% is in the top ten. This specimen comes from a study of blood T cell repertoires in COVID-19. In the study overall: Italy, Spain and the United States were the sources of the convalescent and acute COVID-19 samples. Sources were T cells, B-cell-depleted T cells, or PBMCs; the material itself was cDNA or gDNA.

The sequence came from a man in his forties or fifties with acute or convalescent COVID-19. The chain couples TRBV9 to TRBJ1-6, with 8 bases aligning to TRBD1. The sequenced sample was peripheral blood. The CDR3 loop reads CASSALTGEGSPLHF. CDR3 DNA: TGTGCCAGCAGCGCCCTGACAGGGGAGGGATCACCCCTCCACTTT.